This TCR beta chain was sequenced during a study of cytotoxic CD8 clonotypes in ibrutinib-treated CLL. The wider study: Among responders, roughly 24 were partial and 2 complete; after median approximately six years, about 15 stayed remitted and some 12 progressed. Study conclusions and caveats: Baseline levels were approached again at progression, after clonality had risen at ibrutinib response. Baseline-level clonality went beyond age-matched healthy donors and moved in step with circulating CD8+ T-cell counts. Public clonotypes, rarely seen, contracted or held steady on treatment.

Comment on this clone: Its target is unknown.

CDR3 size: 15 residues. Germline V gene lookup returns CDR1 MNHEY and CDR2 SVGAGI. V was trimmed by 2 bases and J by 0 bases, leaving 10 bases between them. Assay: immunoSEQ multiplex PCR; the TCRdb copy retains only in-frame clones and omits some. The sample lists about 200,000 clones; approximately 75% were seen once. Sequencing used PBMCs, obtained after 12 months of ibrutinib treatment. The sequence came from a human donor with chronic lymphocytic leukemia. The chain uses TRBV6-5 and TRBJ2-5, with D hard to call. CDR3 DNA: TGTGCCAGCAGTTACAGTCAGACGTACCAAGAGACCCAGTACTTC. Protein sequence: CASSYSQTYQETQYF.